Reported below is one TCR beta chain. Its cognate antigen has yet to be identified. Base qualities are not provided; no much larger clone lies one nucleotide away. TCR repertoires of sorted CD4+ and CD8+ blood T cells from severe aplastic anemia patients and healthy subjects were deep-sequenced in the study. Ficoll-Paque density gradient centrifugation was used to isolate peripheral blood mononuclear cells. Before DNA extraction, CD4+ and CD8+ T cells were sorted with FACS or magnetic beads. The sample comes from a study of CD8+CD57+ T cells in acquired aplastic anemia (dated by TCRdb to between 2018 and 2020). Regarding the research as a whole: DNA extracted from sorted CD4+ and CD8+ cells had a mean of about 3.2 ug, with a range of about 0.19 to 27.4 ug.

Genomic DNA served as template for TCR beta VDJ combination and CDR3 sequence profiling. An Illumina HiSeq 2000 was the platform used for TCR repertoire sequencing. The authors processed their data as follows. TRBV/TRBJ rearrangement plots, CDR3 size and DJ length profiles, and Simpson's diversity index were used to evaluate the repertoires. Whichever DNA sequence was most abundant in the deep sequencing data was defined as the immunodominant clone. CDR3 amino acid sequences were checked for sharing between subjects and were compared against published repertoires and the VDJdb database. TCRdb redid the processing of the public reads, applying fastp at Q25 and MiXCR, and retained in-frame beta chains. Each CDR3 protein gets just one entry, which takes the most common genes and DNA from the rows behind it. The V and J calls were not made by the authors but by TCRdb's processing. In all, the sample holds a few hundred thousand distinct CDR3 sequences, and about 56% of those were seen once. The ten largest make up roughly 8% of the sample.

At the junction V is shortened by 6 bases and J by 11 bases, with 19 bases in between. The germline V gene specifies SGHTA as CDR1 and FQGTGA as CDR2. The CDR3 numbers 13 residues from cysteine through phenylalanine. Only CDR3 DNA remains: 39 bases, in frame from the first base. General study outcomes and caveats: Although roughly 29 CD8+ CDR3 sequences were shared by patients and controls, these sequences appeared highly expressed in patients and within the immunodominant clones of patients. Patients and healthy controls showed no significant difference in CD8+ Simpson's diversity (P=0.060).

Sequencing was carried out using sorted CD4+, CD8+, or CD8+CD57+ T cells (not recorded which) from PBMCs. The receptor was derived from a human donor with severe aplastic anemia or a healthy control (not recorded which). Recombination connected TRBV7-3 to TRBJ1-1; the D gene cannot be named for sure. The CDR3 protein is CASSPRTRSRAFF. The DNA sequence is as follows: TGTGCCAGCAGTCCCCGGACCCGATCAAGGGCTTTCTTT.